The 7 T cell receptor beta chains in this list originate from one sample, sequenced in a study of T cells after yellow fever vaccination. TCRdb independently ran MiXCR on the 5' RACE reads; one entry per CDR3 protein. This sample yields hundreds of thousands of distinct CDR3 sequences, of which roughly 12% are seen a single time; about 15% belongs to the top ten. Sequencing used PBMCs, obtained on the day of the yellow fever booster vaccination. The origin of the receptors is a man aged 25 to 40 who received the YFV17D yellow fever vaccine.

This clonotype has just a few counts. The chain has TRBV11-2 and TRBJ2-5; D uncertain. Trimming left V 6 bases short and J 3 bases short, with 11 bases between. Germline V gene sequence: CDR1 SGHAT, CDR2 FQNNGV. The CDR3 is 13 residues long. In nucleotides, the CDR3 is TGTGCCAGCAGTCTACTCTGGAAAGAGACCCAGTACTTC. This sequence encodes CASSLLWKETQYF.

This clonotype has a handful of counts. The chain is built from TRBV10-3 and TRBJ1-1, with 10 bases identical to TRBD1. J was trimmed by 1 base and V by 2 bases; bases with no gene match: 7. Germline V gene lookup returns CDR1 ENHRY and CDR2 SYGVKD. The CDR3 is 17 residues long. The CDR3 protein is CAISEARTGGANTEAFF. Written as DNA, the CDR3 is TGTGCCATCAGTGAGGCCAGGACAGGGGGTGCGAACACTGAAGCTTTCTTT.

The V gene is TRBV29-1, the J gene TRBJ2-7; D might be TRBD1 (5 bases). Per germline, CDR1 SQVTM and CDR2 ANQGSEA. The CDR3 covers 13 residues. Trimming left V 6 bases short and J 4 bases short, with 16 bases between. Here the CDR3 reads CSVSGRQIYEQYF. CDR3 in DNA: TGCAGCGTATCCGGGCGACAGATTTACGAGCAGTACTTC.

This clonotype occurred a few times. The rearrangement links TRBV6-1 to TRBJ2-2; TRBD2 is a possible D gene (6 bases). Trimming took off 7 bases at V and 2 bases at J, with 14 bases between the two ends. Germline V gene lookup returns CDR1 MNHNS and CDR2 SASEGT. This CDR3 is built from 15 residues. The CDR3 DNA follows: TGTGCCAGCACCAGGCCGGGGGACAACACCGGGGAGCTGTTTTTT. Protein product: CASTRPGDNTGELFF.

This clonotype has a handful of counts. This chain connects TRBV29-1 to TRBJ2-7; D remains ambiguous. Looked up from germline, CDR1 is SQVTM and CDR2 is ANQGSEA. With 6 bases removed from V and 6 bases from J, the gap between germline ends came to 12 bases. The CDR3 totals 11 residues. CDR3 region: CSVVEFGEQYF. Here the CDR3 DNA reads TGCAGCGTCGTAGAGTTCGGCGAGCAGTACTTC.

This clonotype was seen a handful of times. The chain carries TRBV5-1 and TRBJ2-3; tentative D call: TRBD2 (6 bases). The V and J ends lost 4 bases and 9 bases respectively, with 18 bases between them. This CDR3 has 14 residues. Germline values: CDR1 SGHRS, CDR2 YFSETQ. The CDR3 nucleotides read TGCGCCAGCAGCCCCGTCGGGGGAGTAGAGACGCAGTATTTT. As protein: CASSPVGGVETQYF.

This clonotype has a handful of counts. The rearrangement uses TRBV6-4 and TRBJ1-2, with 9 positions matching TRBD1. Germline V CDR1 and CDR2: MRHNA, SNTAGT. This CDR3 is built from 16 residues. With V trimmed by 5 bases and J by 2 bases, 9 bases remained unmatched. The DNA for the CDR3 is TGTGCCAGCAGTCCATCACAGGGGGCGCGGAACTATGGCTACACCTTC. It translates to CASSPSQGARNYGYTF.